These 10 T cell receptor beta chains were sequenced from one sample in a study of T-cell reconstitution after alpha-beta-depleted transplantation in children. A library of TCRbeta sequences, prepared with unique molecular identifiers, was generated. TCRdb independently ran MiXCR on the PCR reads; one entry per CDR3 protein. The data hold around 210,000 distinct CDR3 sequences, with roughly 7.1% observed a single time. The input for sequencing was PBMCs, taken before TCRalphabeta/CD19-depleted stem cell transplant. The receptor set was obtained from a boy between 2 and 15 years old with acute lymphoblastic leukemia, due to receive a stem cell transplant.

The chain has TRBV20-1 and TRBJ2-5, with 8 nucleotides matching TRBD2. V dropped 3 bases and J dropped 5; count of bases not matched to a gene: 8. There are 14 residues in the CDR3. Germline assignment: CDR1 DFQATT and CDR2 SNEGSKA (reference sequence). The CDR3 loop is CSARDGGAAETQYF. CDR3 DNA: TGCAGTGCTAGGGACGGGGGGGCCGCGGAGACCCAGTACTTC.

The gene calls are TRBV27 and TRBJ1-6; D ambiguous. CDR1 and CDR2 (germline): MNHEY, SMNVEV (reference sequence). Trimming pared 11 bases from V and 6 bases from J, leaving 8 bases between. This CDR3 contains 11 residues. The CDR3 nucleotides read TGTGCCGCAGGCCCTAATTCACCCCTCCACTTT. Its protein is CAAGPNSPLHF.

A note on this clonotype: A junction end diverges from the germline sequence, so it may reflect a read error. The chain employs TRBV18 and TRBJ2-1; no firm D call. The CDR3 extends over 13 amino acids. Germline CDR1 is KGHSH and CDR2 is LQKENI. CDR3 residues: CSSSPPLKGEQFF. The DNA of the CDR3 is TGTTCCAGCTCACCACCTTTGAAGGGTGAGCAGTTCTTC.

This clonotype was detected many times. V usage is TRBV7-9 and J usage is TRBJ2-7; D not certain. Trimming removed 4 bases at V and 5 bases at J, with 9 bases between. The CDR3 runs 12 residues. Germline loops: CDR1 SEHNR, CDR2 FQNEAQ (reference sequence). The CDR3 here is CASSSDANEQYF. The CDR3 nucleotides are TGTGCCAGCAGCTCCGACGCCAACGAGCAGTACTTC.

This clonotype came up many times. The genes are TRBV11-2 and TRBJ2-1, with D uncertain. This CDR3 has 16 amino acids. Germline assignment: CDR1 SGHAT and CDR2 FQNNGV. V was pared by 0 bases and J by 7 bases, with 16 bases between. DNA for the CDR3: TGTGCCAGCAGCTTAGATCGGGCAGGTCTGTGGAATGAGCAGTTCTTC. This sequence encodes CASSLDRAGLWNEQFF.

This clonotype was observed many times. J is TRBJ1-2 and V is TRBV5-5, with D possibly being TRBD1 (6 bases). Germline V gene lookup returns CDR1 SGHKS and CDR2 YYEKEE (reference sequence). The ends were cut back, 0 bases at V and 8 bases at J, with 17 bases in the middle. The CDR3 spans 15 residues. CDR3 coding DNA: TGTGCCAGCAGCTTGGCTACAGGGTTGGCCCTCGGCTACACCTTC. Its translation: CASSLATGLALGYTF.

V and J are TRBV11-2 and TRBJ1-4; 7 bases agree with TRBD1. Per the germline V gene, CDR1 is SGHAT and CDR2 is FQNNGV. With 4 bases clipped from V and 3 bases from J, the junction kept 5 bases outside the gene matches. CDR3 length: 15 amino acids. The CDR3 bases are TGTGCCAGCAGCTCGACCGGGACAGCTAATGAAAAACTGTTTTTT. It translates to CASSSTGTANEKLFF.

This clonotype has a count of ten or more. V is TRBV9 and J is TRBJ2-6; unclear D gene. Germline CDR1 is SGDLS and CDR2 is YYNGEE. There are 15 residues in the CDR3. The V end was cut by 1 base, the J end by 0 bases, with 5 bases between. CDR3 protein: CASSVLGSGANVLTF. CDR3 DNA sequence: TGTGCCAGCAGCGTACTAGGCTCTGGGGCCAACGTCCTGACTTTC.

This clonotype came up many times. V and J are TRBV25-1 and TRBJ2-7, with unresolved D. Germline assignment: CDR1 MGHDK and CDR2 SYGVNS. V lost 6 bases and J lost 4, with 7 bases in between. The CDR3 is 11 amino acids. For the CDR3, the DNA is TGTGCCAGCAGATACGGATACGAGCAGTACTTC. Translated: CASRYGYEQYF.

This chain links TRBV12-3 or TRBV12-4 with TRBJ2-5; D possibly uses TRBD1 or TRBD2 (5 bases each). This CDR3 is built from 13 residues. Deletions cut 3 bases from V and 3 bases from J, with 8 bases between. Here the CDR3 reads CASSFQGEETQYF. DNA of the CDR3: TGTGCCAGCAGTTTTCAGGGAGAAGAGACCCAGTACTTC.